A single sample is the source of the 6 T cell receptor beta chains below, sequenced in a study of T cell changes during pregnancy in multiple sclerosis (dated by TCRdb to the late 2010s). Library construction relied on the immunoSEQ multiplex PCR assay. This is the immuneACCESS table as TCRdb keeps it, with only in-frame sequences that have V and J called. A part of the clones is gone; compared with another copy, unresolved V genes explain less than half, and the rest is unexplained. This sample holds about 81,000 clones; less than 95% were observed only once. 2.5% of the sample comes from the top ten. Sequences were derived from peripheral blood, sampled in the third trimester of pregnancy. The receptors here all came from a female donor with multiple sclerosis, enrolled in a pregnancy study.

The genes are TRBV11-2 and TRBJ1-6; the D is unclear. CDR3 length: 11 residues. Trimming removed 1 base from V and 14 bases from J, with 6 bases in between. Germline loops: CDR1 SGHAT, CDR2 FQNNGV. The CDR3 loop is CASSLGPALHF. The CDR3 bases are TGTGCCAGCAGCTTAGGGCCTGCCCTCCACTTT.

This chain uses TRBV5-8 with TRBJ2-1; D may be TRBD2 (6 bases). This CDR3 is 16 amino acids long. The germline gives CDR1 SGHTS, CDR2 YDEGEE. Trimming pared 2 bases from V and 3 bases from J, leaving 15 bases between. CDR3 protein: CASSFRIGGNYNEQFF. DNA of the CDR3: TGTGCCAGCAGCTTTAGAATTGGGGGGAACTACAATGAGCAGTTCTTC.

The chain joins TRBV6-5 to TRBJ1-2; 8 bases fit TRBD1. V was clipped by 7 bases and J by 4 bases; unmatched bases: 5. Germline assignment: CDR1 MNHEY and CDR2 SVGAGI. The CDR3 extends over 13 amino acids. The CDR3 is CASTKGQGYGYTF. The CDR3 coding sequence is TGTGCCAGCACCAAAGGACAGGGCTATGGCTACACCTTC.

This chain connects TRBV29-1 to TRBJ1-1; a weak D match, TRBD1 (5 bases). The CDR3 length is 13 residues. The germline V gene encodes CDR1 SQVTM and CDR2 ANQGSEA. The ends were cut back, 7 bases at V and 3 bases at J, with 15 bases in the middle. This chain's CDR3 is CSASGKGDTEAFF. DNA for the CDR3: TGCAGCGCTTCAGGTAAAGGGGACACTGAAGCTTTCTTT.

The CDR3 is CASSHGHLYEQYF. The CDR3 bases are TGTGCCAGCAGCCACGGACATTTGTACGAGCAGTACTTC. V is TRBV5-8 and J is TRBJ2-7, with TRBD1 as a possible D gene (5 bases). Germline V gene lookup returns CDR1 SGHTS and CDR2 YDEGEE. The CDR3 loop spans 13 amino acids. Trimming took off 4 bases at V and 4 bases at J, with 12 bases between the two ends. Drawing the rest from reference TRBV5-8 and TRBJ2-7, the complete variable domain is EAGVTQSPTHLIKTRGQQATLRCSPISGHTSVYWYQQALGLGLQFLLWYDEGEERNRGNFPPRFSGRQFPNYSSELNVNALELEDSALYLCASSHGHLYEQYFGPGTRLTVT.

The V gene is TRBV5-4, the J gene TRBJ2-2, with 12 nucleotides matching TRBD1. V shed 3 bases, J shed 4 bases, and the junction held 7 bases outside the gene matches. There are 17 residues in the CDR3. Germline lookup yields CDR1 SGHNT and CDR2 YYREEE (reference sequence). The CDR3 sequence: CASSSPGQGAGTGELFF. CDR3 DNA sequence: TGTGCCAGCAGCTCGCCGGGACAGGGGGCCGGCACCGGGGAGCTGTTTTTT.